Sequencing of this TCR beta chain was carried out in a study of CD8+ T cells in alopecia areata. Across the study: The duration of tofacitinib was 6 to 18 months, with 6 months off drug afterward.

After isolation, RNA underwent reverse transcription to generate cDNA as the sequencing template. TCRdb keeps only in-frame clones here, not all; method: immunoSEQ multiplex PCR. The table records under 250,000 clones, about 57% of them present only once. Study-wide results and limits: Higher clonality and more expanded CD8+ clones appeared in lesional than normal scalp.

Treatment in this sample: oral pan-JAK inhibitor, 5-10 mg twice daily. The investigators collected lesional scalp punch biopsies and peripheral blood from alopecia areata patients. This CDR3 has 15 residues. CDR1 is SNHLY, CDR2 FYNNEI, per germline. Trimming took 2 bases from V and 7 from J, leaving 14 bases between them. A remark on this clone: Antigen specificity is unknown.

The sequenced sample was CD4+ T cells sorted from blood, obtained at week 4, from a patient treated with tofacitinib. This sequence originates from a human donor with alopecia areata. The genes are TRBV2 and TRBJ1-4, with D unresolved. The CDR3 sequence is CASSERRGGSEKLFF. CDR3 sequence (DNA): TGTGCCAGCAGTGAAAGGCGGGGAGGTAGTGAAAAACTGTTTTTT.